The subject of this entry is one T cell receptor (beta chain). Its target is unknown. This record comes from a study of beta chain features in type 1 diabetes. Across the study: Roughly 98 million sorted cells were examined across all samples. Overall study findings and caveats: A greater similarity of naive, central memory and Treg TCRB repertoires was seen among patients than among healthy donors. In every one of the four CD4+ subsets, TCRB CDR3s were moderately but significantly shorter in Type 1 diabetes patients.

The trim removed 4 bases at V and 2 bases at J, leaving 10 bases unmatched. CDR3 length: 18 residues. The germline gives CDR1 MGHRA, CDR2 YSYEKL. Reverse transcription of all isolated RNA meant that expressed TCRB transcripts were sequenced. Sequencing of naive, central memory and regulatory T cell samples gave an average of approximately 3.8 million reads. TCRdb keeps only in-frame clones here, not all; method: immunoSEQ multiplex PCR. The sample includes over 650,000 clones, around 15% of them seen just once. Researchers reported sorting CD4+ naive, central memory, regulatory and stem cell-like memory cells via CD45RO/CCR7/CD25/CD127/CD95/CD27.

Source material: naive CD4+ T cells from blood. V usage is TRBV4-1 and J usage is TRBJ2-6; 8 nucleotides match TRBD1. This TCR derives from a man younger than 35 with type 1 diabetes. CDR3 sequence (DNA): TGCGCCAGCAGCCCGTACGCAGGGGGCGCGGCTGGGGCCAACGTCCTGACTTTC. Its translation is CASSPYAGGAAGANVLTF.